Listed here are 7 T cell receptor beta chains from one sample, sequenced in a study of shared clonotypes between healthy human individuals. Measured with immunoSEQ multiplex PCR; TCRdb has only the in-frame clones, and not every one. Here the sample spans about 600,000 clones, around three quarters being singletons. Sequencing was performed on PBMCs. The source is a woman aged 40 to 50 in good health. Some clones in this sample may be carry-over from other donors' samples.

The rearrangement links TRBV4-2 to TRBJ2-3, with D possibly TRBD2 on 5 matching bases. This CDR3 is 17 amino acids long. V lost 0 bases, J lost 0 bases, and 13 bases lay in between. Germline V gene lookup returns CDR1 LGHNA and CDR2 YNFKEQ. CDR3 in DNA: TGTGCCAGCAGCCAAGAGGTACGGGGAGCTAGCACAGATACGCAGTATTTT. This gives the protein CASSQEVRGASTDTQYF.

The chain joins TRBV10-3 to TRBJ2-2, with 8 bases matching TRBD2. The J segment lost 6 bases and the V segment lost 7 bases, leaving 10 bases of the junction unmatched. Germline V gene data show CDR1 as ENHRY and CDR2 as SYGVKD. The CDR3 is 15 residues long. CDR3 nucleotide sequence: TGTGCCATCAAATCGGGACTAGTGAGGTCCGGGGAGCTGTTTTTT. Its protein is CAIKSGLVRSGELFF.

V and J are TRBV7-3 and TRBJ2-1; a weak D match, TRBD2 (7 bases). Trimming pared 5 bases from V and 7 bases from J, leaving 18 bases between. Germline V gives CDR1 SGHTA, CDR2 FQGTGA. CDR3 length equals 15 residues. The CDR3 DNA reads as TGTGCCAGCAGCAAAGGGGGGACTACCAAGAATGAGCAGTTCTTC. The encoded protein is CASSKGGTTKNEQFF.

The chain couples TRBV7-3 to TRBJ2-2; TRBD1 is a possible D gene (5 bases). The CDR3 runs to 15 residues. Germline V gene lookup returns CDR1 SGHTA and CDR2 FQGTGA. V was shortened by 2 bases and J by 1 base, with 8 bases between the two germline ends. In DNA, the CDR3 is TGTGCCAGCAGCTTAGGCCAGGGGAACACCGGGGAGCTGTTTTTT. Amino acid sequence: CASSLGQGNTGELFF. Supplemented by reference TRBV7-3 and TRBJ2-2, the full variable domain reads GAGVSQTPSNKVTEKGKYVELRCDPISGHTALYWYRQSLGQGPEFLIYFQGTGAADDSGLPNDRFFAVRPEGSVSTLKIQRTERGDSAVYLCASSLGQGNTGELFFGEGSRLTVL.

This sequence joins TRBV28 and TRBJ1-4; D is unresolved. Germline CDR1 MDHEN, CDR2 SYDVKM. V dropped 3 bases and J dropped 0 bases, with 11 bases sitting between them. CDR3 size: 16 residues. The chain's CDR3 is CASSLRRVSTNEKLFF. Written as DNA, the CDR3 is TGTGCCAGCAGTTTGAGGAGAGTTTCAACTAATGAAAAACTGTTTTTT. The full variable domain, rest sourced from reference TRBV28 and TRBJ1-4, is DVKVTQSSRYLVKRTGEKVFLECVQDMDHENMFWYRQDPGLGLRLIYFSYDVKMKEKGDIPEGYSVSREKKERFSLILESASTNQTSMYLCASSLRRVSTNEKLFFGSGTQLSVL.

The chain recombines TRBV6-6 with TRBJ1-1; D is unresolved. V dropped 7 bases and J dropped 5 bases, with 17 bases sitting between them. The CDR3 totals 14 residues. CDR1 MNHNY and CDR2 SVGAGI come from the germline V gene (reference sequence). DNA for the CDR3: TGTGCCAGCACCCCCATCGGGGTAGGGACTGAAGCTTTCTTT. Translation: CASTPIGVGTEAFF.

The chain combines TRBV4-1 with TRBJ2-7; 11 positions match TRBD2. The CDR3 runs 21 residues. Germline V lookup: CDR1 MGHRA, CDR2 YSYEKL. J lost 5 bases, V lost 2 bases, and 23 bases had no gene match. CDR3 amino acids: CASSQPPNPPGLAVMKHEQYF. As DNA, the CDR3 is TGCGCCAGCAGCCAACCCCCGAACCCCCCGGGACTAGCGGTCATGAAGCACGAGCAGTACTTC.